The T cell receptor beta chain described here comes from a study of cytomegalovirus exposure and HLA in healthy donors. Study-level findings and limits: It was assumed in the presence/absence analyses that sequencing depth was roughly uniform across donors.

This PCR relied on a set of 60 Vbeta primers and 13 Jbeta primers. Libraries were prepared by immunoSEQ multiplex PCR; TCRdb keeps only in-frame clonotypes and omits some of them. The sample contains about 59,000 clones, about four fifths of which appear only once. This clone occurred once. The antigen is unknown. Germline V CDR1 and CDR2: SGHVS, FQNEAQ. V was shortened by 5 bases and J by 7 bases, with 15 bases between the two germline ends. The CDR3 sequence is 14 residues long. The TCR was taken from a woman aged 40 to 50 in good health and CMV-seronegative. The chain uses TRBV7-8 and TRBJ2-1, with D maybe TRBD1 (6 bases). Source material: PBMCs. The CDR3 nucleotides read TGTGCCAGCAGCGACCGACGAACAGGGAATGAGCAGTTCTTC. Translation: CASSDRRTGNEQFF.